Listed below are T cell receptor beta chains from one sample, sequenced in a study of CD8 T cells in Susac syndrome. TCRdb used MiXCR to reprocess the immunoSEQ multiplex PCR reads, holding one entry per CDR3 protein. The profile covers tens of thousands of distinct CDR3 sequences, with 95% appearing a single time and roughly 0.46% taken by the ten largest. The sample consisted of CD8+ T cells from PBMCs. These receptors all stem from a human donor with Susac syndrome. The CDR3 runs from the conserved cysteine through the conserved F or W. Each record gives: D gene, clone size, V gene, J gene, CDR3 DNA, CDR3 protein. D genes are given only for firm matches. A clone size is listed for some rows: how often the clone was seen (once, few, many), or a class if it is expanded.

d_gene: NA; abundance: NA; v_gene: TRBV5-4; j_gene: TRBJ2-1; CDR3nt: TGTGCCAGCAGCCAGGGACTGGGATCCTACAATGAGCAGTTCTTC; CDR3aa: CASSQGLGSYNEQFF
d_gene: NA; abundance: once; v_gene: TRBV20-1; j_gene: TRBJ2-7; CDR3nt: TGCAGTGCTAGAGATCTGGAGGGACCCACCTACGAGCAGTACTTC; CDR3aa: CSARDLEGPTYEQYF
d_gene: NA; abundance: NA; v_gene: TRBV20-1; j_gene: TRBJ2-1; CDR3nt: TGCAGTGCTAGACTAGCGCAATACAATGAGCAGTTCTTC; CDR3aa: CSARLAQYNEQFF
d_gene: NA; abundance: NA; v_gene: TRBV7-3; j_gene: TRBJ2-3; CDR3nt: TGTGCCAGCAGCCCCATGGGTAACACAGATACGCAGTATTTT; CDR3aa: CASSPMGNTDTQYF
d_gene: TRBD2; abundance: NA; v_gene: TRBV5-1; j_gene: TRBJ2-5; CDR3nt: TGCGCCAGCAGCACCGGACTAGCGGGAGGGCCAGGGGAGACCCAGTACTTC; CDR3aa: CASSTGLAGGPGETQYF
d_gene: TRBD1; abundance: NA; v_gene: TRBV27; j_gene: TRBJ2-7; CDR3nt: TGTGCCAGCAGTCAGACCGGGACAGGGAATTCCTACGAGCAGTACTTC; CDR3aa: CASSQTGTGNSYEQYF
d_gene: TRBD2; abundance: NA; v_gene: TRBV5-1; j_gene: TRBJ2-7; CDR3nt: TGCGCCAGCAGCTTGTCGACTAGCGGGGGATACGAGCAGTACTTC; CDR3aa: CASSLSTSGGYEQYF
d_gene: NA; abundance: NA; v_gene: TRBV7-3; j_gene: TRBJ2-5; CDR3nt: TGTGCCAGCAGCTATGACAATTCGGAGACCCAGTACTTC; CDR3aa: CASSYDNSETQYF
d_gene: NA; abundance: NA; v_gene: TRBV20-1; j_gene: TRBJ1-5; CDR3nt: TGCAGTGCTAGAGATATAAGGCAGCCTAATCAGCCCCAGCATTTT; CDR3aa: CSARDIRQPNQPQHF
d_gene: NA; abundance: NA; v_gene: TRBV20-1; j_gene: TRBJ2-1; CDR3nt: TGCAGTGCCCGGCAAGAAAGCCCGGGGTTCTTC; CDR3aa: CSARQESPGFF
d_gene: TRBD1; abundance: NA; v_gene: TRBV28; j_gene: TRBJ2-7; CDR3nt: TGTGCCAGCAGTTTCTTCCAGGGGGCTTCCTACGAGCAGTACTTC; CDR3aa: CASSFFQGASYEQYF
d_gene: TRBD2; abundance: few; v_gene: TRBV5-6; j_gene: TRBJ2-7; CDR3nt: TGTGCCAGCAGTTTTGGCGGGAGTAGCTACGAGCAGTACTTC; CDR3aa: CASSFGGSSYEQYF
d_gene: NA; abundance: NA; v_gene: TRBV20-1; j_gene: TRBJ1-2; CDR3nt: TGCAGTGCTAGAGTAGTAGGGTTAACCCCAATCCCCTTC; CDR3aa: CSARVVGLTPIPF
d_gene: NA; abundance: NA; v_gene: TRBV20-1; j_gene: TRBJ2-5; CDR3nt: TGCAGTGCTAGAGACCCCCGGGGAGTAGGAGAGACCCAGTACTTC; CDR3aa: CSARDPRGVGETQYF
d_gene: NA; abundance: NA; v_gene: TRBV30; j_gene: TRBJ2-2; CDR3nt: TGTGCCTGGAGTGCCACGAACACCGGGGAGCTGTTTTTT; CDR3aa: CAWSATNTGELFF
d_gene: TRBD1; abundance: NA; v_gene: TRBV6-2/TRBV6-3; j_gene: TRBJ2-5; CDR3nt: TGTGCCAGCAGTGCTTTGACAGGGAGTCGAGAGACCCAGTACTTC; CDR3aa: CASSALTGSRETQYF
d_gene: NA; abundance: NA; v_gene: TRBV27; j_gene: TRBJ2-7; CDR3nt: TGTGCCAGCAGTTGGGACAACTCCTACGAGCAGTACTTC; CDR3aa: CASSWDNSYEQYF
d_gene: TRBD2; abundance: NA; v_gene: TRBV28; j_gene: TRBJ2-1; CDR3nt: TGTGCCAGCAGTTTGCTAGCGGGTCAGAATGAGCAGTTCTTC; CDR3aa: CASSLLAGQNEQFF
d_gene: NA; abundance: NA; v_gene: TRBV7-8; j_gene: TRBJ2-3; CDR3nt: TGTGCCAGCAGCTTAGGGACTTTTGATACGCAGTATTTT; CDR3aa: CASSLGTFDTQYF
d_gene: NA; abundance: NA; v_gene: TRBV20-1; j_gene: TRBJ2-7; CDR3nt: TGCAGCGCCCTAAACCCCTCCTACGAGCAGTACTTC; CDR3aa: CSALNPSYEQYF
d_gene: NA; abundance: NA; v_gene: TRBV7-3; j_gene: TRBJ2-3; CDR3nt: TGTGCCAGCAGCACCCAGACCAGCGGGAGCACAGATACGCAGTATTTT; CDR3aa: CASSTQTSGSTDTQYF
d_gene: TRBD2; abundance: NA; v_gene: TRBV20-1; j_gene: TRBJ2-3; CDR3nt: TGCAGTGCTGGCCTAGCGGTTAGCACAGATACGCAGTATTTT; CDR3aa: CSAGLAVSTDTQYF
d_gene: TRBD2; abundance: NA; v_gene: TRBV4-2; j_gene: TRBJ2-7; CDR3nt: TGTGCCAGCAGCCAGGGACTAGCGGGGGACTACGAGCAGTACTTC; CDR3aa: CASSQGLAGDYEQYF
d_gene: NA; abundance: NA; v_gene: TRBV5-1; j_gene: TRBJ2-1; CDR3nt: TGCGCCAGCAGCCCGGAAACCACAGCCCTAAATGAGCAGTTCTTC; CDR3aa: CASSPETTALNEQFF
d_gene: NA; abundance: NA; v_gene: TRBV27; j_gene: TRBJ2-7; CDR3nt: TGTGCCAGCAGTTGGACACCCACCTACGAGCAGTACTTC; CDR3aa: CASSWTPTYEQYF